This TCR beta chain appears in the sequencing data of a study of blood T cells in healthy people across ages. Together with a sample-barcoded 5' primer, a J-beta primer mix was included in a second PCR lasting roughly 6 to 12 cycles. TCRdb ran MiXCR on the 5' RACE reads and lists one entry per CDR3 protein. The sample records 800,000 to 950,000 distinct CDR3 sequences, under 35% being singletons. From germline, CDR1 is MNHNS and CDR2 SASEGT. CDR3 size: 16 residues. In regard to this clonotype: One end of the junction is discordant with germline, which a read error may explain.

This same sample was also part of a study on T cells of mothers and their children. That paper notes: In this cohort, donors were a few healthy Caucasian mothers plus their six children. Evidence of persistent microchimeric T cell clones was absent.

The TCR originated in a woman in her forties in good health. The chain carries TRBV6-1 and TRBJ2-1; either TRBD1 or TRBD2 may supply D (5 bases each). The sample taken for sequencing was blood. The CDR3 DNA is TGTGCCAGTAGTGAAGAGGGGACGATCGGGTACAATGAGCAGGTCTTC. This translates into CASSEEGTIGYNEQVF.